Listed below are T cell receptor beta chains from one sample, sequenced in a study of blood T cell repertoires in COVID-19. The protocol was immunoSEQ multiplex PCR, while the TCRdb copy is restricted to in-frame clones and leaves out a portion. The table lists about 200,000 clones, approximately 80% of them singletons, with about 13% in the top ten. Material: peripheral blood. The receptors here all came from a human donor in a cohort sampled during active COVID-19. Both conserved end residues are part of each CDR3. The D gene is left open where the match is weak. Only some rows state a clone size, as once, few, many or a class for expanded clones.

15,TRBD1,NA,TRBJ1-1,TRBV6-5,TGTGCCAGCAGTTACTGGGGGACAGCAAACACTGAAGCTTTCTTT,CASSYWGTANTEAFF
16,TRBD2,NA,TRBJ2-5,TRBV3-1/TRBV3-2,TGTGCCAGCAGCCAAGAGGCTAGCGGCGCCCAAGAGACCCAGTACTTC,CASSQEASGAQETQYF
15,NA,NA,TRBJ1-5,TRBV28,TGTGCCAGAGGGGATTGGGGAAGGCGCAATCAGCCCCAGCATTTT,CARGDWGRRNQPQHF
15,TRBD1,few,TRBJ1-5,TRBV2,TGTGCCAGCACCCGCGGGACAGGGGGCGGTCAGCCCCAGCATTTT,CASTRGTGGGQPQHF
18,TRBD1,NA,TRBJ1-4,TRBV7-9,TGTGCCAGCAGCTTAGGGACAGGGAGTTTCAGCCTTAATGAAAAACTGTTTTTT,CASSLGTGSFSLNEKLFF
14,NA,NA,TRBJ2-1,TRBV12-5,TGTGCTAGTGGTTTGGTAGGACTCCCGCCACGGAAGTTCTTC,CASGLVGLPPRKFF
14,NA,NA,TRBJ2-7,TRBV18,TGTGCCAGCTCAGGATCCGCTACAGGGTACGAGCAGTACTTC,CASSGSATGYEQYF
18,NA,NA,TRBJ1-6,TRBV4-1,TGCGCCAGCAGCCAAGATGGGGGAGGTGGGGCCTATAATTCACCCCTCCACTTT,CASSQDGGGGAYNSPLHF
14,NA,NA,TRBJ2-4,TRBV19,TGTGCCAGTAGTGATACGGTAGCCAAAAACATTCAGTACTTC,CASSDTVAKNIQYF
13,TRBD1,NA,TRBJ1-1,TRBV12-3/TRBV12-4,TGTGCCAGCAGGGACAGGGGGCTGGTTGAAGCTTTCTTT,CASRDRGLVEAFF